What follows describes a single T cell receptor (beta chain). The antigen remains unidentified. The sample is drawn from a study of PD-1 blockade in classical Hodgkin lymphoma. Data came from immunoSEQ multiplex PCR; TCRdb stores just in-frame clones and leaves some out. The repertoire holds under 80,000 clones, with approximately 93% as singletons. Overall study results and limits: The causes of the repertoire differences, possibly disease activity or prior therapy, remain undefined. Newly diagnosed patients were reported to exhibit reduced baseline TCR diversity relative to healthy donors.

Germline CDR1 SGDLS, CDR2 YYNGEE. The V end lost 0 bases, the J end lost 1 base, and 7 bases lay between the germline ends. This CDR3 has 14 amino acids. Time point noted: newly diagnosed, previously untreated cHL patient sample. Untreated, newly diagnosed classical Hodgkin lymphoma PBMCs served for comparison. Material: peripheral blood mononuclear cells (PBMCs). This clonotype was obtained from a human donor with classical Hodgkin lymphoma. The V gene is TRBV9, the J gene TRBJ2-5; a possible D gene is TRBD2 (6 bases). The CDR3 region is CASSVAGGQETQYF. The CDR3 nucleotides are TGTGCCAGCAGCGTAGCCGGGGGCCAAGAGACCCAGTACTTC.